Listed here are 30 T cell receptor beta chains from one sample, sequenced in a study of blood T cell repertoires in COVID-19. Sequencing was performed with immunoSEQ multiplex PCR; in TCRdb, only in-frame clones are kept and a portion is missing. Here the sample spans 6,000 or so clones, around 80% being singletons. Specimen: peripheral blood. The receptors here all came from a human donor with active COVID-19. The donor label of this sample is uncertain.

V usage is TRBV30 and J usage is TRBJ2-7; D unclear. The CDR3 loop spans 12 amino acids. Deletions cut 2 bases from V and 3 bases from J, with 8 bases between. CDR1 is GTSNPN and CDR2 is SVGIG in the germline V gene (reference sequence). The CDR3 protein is CAWSRYSYEQYF. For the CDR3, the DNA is TGTGCCTGGAGTAGGTACAGCTACGAGCAGTACTTC.

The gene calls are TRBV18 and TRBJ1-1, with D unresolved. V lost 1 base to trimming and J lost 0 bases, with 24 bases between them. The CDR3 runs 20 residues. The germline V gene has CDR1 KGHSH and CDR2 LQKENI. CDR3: CASSPLVNRQAISMNTEAFF. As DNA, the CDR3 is TGTGCCAGCTCACCACTCGTTAATCGCCAGGCGATTTCCATGAACACTGAAGCTTTCTTT.

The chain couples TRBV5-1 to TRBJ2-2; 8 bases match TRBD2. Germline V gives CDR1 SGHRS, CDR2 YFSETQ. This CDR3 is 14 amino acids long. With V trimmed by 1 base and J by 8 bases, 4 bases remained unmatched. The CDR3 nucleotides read TGCGCCAGCAGCTTGATTAGCGGGACGGGGGAGCTGTTTTTT. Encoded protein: CASSLISGTGELFF.

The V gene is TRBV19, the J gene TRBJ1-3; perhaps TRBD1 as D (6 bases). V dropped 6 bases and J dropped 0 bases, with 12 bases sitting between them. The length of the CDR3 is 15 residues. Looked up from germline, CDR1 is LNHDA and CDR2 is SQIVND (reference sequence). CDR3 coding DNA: TGTGCCAGTAGGGACAGACAGGCCTCTGGAAACACCATATATTTT. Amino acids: CASRDRQASGNTIYF.

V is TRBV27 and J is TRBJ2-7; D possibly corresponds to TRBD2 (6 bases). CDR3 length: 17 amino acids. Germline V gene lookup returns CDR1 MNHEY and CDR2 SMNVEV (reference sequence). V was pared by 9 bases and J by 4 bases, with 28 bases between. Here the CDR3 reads CASTGRSGGLARYEQYF. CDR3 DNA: TGTGCCAGTACGGGACGGTCCGGGGGTTTAGCGCGGTACGAGCAGTACTTC.

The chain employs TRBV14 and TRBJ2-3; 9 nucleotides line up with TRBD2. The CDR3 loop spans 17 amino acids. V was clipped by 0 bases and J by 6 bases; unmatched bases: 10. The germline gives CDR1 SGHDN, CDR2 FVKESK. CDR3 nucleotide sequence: TGTGCCAGCAGCCAAGACGAACCAGCGGGAGGTATTGATACGCAGTATTTT. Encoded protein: CASSQDEPAGGIDTQYF.

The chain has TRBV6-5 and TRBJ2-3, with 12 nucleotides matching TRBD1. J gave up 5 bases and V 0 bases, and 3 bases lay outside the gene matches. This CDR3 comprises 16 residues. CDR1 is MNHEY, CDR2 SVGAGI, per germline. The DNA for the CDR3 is TGTGCCAGCAGTTACTCGGGGACAGGGGGCATAGATACGCAGTATTTT. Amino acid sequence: CASSYSGTGGIDTQYF.

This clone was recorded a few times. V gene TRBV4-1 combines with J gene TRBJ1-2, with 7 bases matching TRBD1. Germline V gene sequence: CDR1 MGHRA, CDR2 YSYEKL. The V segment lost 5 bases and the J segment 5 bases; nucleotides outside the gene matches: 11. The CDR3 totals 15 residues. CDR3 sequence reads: CASSDLTGAVYGYTF. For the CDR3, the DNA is TGCGCCAGCAGCGATCTTACAGGGGCCGTTTATGGCTACACCTTC.

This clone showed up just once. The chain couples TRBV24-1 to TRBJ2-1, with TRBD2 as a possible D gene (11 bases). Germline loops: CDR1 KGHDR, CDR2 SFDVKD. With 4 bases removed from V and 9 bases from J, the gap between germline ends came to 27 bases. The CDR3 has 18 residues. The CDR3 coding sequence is TGTGCCACCAGTGACCCGGGACAGGGGATAGCGGGAGGGGTTGAGCAGTTCTTC. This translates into CATSDPGQGIAGGVEQFF.

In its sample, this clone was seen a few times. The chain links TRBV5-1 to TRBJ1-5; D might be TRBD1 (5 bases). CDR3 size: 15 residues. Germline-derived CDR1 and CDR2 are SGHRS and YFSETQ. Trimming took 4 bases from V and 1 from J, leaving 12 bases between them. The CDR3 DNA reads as TGCGCCAGCAGCCTGCAGGGTCTGAGCAATCAGCCCCAGCATTTT. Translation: CASSLQGLSNQPQHF.

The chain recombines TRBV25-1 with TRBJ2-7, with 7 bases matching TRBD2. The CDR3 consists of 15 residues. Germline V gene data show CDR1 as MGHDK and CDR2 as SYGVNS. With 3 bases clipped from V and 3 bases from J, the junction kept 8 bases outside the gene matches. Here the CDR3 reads CASSDPSGTNYEQYF. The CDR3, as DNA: TGTGCCAGCAGTGACCCTAGCGGAACCAACTACGAGCAGTACTTC.

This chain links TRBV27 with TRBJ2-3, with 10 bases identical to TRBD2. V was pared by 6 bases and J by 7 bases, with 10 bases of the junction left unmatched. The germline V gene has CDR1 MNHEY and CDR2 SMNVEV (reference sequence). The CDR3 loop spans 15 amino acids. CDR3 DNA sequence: TGTGCCAGCAGACTAGCGGGACTTGGAAAAAATACGCAGTATTTT. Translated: CASRLAGLGKNTQYF.

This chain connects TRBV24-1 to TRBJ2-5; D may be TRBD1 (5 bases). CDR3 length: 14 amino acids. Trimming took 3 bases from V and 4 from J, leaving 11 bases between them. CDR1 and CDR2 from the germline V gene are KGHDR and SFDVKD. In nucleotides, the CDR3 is TGTGCCACCAGTGATGGCGGCCAGGGAGAGACCCAGTACTTC. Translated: CATSDGGQGETQYF.

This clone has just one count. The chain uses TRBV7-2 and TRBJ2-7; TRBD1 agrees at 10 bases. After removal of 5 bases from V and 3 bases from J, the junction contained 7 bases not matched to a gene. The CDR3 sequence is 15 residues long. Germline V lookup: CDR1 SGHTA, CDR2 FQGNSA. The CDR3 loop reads CASSARTGGRYEQYF. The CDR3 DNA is TGTGCCAGCAGCGCGCGGACAGGGGGTCGCTACGAGCAGTACTTC.

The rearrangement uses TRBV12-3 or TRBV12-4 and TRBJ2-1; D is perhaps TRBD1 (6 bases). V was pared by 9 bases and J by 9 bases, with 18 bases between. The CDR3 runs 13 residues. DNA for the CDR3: TGTGCCAGTGAAAGACAGGCCCCCCCTGAGCAGTTCTTC. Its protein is CASERQAPPEQFF.

CDR3: CASAGTANEKLFF. As DNA, the CDR3 is TGCGCCAGCGCGGGCACCGCTAATGAAAAACTGTTTTTT. The chain carries TRBV4-1 and TRBJ1-4; D is ambiguous. CDR3 length equals 13 residues. CDR1 is MGHRA and CDR2 is YSYEKL in the germline V gene. Trimming pared 8 bases from V and 3 bases from J, leaving 10 bases between.

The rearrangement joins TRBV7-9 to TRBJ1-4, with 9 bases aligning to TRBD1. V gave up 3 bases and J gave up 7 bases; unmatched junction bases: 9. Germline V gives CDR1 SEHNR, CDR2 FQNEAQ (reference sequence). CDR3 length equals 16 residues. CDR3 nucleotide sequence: TGTGCCAGCAGCTTCGATGGACAGGGGACAGGTGAAAAACTGTTTTTT. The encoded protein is CASSFDGQGTGEKLFF.

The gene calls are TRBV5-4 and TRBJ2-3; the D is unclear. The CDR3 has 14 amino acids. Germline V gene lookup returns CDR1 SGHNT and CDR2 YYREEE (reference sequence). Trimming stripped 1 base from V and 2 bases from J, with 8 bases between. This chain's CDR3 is CASSLSWATDTQYF. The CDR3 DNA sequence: TGTGCCAGCAGCTTGTCGTGGGCCACAGATACGCAGTATTTT.

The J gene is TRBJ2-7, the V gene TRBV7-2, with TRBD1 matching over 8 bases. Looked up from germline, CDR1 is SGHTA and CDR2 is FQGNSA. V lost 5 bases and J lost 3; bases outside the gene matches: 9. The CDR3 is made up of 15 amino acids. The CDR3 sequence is CASSPRTGPNYEQYF. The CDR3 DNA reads TGTGCCAGCAGCCCTCGGACAGGGCCAAACTACGAGCAGTACTTC.

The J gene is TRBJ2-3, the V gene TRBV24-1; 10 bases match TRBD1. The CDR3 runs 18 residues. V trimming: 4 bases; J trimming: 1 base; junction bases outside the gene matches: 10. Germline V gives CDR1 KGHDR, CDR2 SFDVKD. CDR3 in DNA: TGTGCCACCAGTGACCAGGGACAGGGGTTATTCGGCACAGATACGCAGTATTTT. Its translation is CATSDQGQGLFGTDTQYF.

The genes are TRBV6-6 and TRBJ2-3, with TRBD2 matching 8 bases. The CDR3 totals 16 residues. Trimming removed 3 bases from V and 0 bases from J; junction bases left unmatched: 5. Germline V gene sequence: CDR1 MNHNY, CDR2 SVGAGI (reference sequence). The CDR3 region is CASSYSRGGSTDTQYF. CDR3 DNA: TGTGCCAGCAGTTATTCCCGCGGGGGGAGCACAGATACGCAGTATTTT.

This CDR3 reads CASSFDRGVGDEQFF. The CDR3 region has the DNA TGTGCCAGCAGCTTCGACAGGGGTGTTGGAGATGAGCAGTTCTTC. The chain recombines TRBV5-5 with TRBJ2-1, with TRBD1 identical over 8 bases. CDR3 length: 15 amino acids. V gave up 2 bases and J gave up 8 bases; unmatched junction bases: 9. CDR1 and CDR2 (germline): SGHKS, YYEKEE (reference sequence).

CDR3 in amino acids: CAIKGGSVGTEAFF. CDR3 bases: TGTGCCATCAAGGGGGGGTCCGTTGGGACTGAAGCTTTCTTT. The chain employs TRBV6-5 and TRBJ1-1; D possibly corresponds to TRBD1 (6 bases). Trimming took off 10 bases at V and 5 bases at J, with 20 bases between the two ends. Germline CDR1 is MNHEY and CDR2 is SVGAGI. This CDR3 has 14 residues.

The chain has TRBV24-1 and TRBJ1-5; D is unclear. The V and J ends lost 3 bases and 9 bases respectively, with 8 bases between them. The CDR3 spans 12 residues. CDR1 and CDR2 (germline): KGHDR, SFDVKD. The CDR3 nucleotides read TGTGCCACCAGTGATCCGGGGATGCCCCAGCATTTT. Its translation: CATSDPGMPQHF.

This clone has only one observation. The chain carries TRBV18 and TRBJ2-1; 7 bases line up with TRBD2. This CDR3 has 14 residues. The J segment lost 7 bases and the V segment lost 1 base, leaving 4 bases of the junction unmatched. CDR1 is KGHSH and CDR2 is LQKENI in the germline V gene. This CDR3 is CASSPQRGGNEQFF. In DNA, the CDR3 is TGTGCCAGCTCACCACAAAGGGGAGGGAATGAGCAGTTCTTC.

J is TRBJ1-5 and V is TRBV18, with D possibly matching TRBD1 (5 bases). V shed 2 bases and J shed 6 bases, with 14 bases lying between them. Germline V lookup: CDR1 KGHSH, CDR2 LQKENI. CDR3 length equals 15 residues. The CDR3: CASSPGWGRAQPQHF. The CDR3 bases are TGTGCCAGCTCACCAGGCTGGGGCAGGGCTCAGCCCCAGCATTTT.

The CDR3 region has the DNA TGTGCCAGCAGCCCTAGCCCCTCAACAGATACGCAGTATTTT. Protein sequence: CASSPSPSTDTQYF. The chain links TRBV7-9 to TRBJ2-3, with D perhaps TRBD2 (5 bases). Germline CDR1 and CDR2: SEHNR and FQNEAQ (reference sequence). The CDR3 has 14 residues. Trimming took 5 bases from V and 3 from J, leaving 12 bases between them.

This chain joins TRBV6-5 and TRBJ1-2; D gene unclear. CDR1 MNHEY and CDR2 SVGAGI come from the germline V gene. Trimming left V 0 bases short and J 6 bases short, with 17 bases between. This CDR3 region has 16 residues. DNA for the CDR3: TGTGCCAGCAGTTACTCGTATGATATCCAGCGAGATGGCTACACCTTC. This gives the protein CASSYSYDIQRDGYTF.

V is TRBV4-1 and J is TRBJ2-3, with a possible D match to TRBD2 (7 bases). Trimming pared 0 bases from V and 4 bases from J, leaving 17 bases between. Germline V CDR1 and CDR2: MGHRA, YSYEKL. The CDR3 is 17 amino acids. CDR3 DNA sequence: TGCGCCAGCAGCCAAGAAGGGGGGGCTGGAATCCCAGATACGCAGTATTTT. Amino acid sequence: CASSQEGGAGIPDTQYF.

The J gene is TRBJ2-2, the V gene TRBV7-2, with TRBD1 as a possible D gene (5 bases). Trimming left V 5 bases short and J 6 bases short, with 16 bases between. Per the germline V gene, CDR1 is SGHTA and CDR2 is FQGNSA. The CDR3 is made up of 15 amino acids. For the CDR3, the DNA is TGTGCCAGCAGCCCTAGTATCTCCAGGGCCGGGGAGCTGTTTTTT. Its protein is CASSPSISRAGELFF.